Following are 18 T cell receptor beta chains from one sample sequenced in a study of blood T cell repertoires in COVID-19. Libraries were prepared by immunoSEQ multiplex PCR; TCRdb keeps only in-frame clonotypes and omits some of them. The sample shows about 70,000 clones, about 87% of them seen only once. Material for sequencing was peripheral blood. Receptor source: a human donor in a cohort sampled during active COVID-19.

The V gene is TRBV4-2, the J gene TRBJ1-4; 9 bases agree with TRBD1. The CDR3 extends over 15 amino acids. In germline, CDR1 is LGHNA, CDR2 YNFKEQ. After removal of 8 bases from V and 5 bases from J, the junction contained 9 bases not matched to a gene. In DNA form, the CDR3 reads TGTGCCAGCCGCCCCTGGACAGGGGTCAATGAAAAACTGTTTTTT. This sequence encodes CASRPWTGVNEKLFF.

The CDR3, as DNA: TGTGCCAGCAGCCTAGCGGGAGCCTTAGCCTACGAGCAGTACTTC. Protein product: CASSLAGALAYEQYF. The chain combines TRBV28 with TRBJ2-7; TRBD2 matches at 10 bases. The CDR3 extends over 15 amino acids. Germline CDR1 MDHEN, CDR2 SYDVKM. J was trimmed by 2 bases and V by 6 bases; bases with no gene match: 7. Combining the CDR3 with reference TRBV28 and TRBJ2-7 gives the whole variable domain DVKVTQSSRYLVKRTGEKVFLECVQDMDHENMFWYRQDPGLGLRLIYFSYDVKMKEKGDIPEGYSVSREKKERFSLILESASTNQTSMYLCASSLAGALAYEQYFGPGTRLTVT.

This clone has only one observation. The chain links TRBV5-1 to TRBJ1-1; D is uncertain. CDR3 size: 14 residues. Germline values: CDR1 SGHRS, CDR2 YFSETQ. Trimming took 0 bases from V and 8 from J, leaving 14 bases between them. DNA of the CDR3: TGCGCCAGCAGCTTGGATGGGCACACCAGCGAAGCTTTCTTT. This gives the protein CASSLDGHTSEAFF.

The rearrangement joins TRBV10-3 to TRBJ1-4, with TRBD1 matching over 10 bases. The junction had 8 bases not matched to a gene; V was cut back by 6 bases and J by 4 bases. The CDR3 runs to 16 residues. The germline V gene has CDR1 ENHRY and CDR2 SYGVKD. The CDR3 DNA reads TGTGCCATCAGGCTCGGACAGGGGGATCGTAATGAAAAACTGTTTTTT. This encodes CAIRLGQGDRNEKLFF.

J is TRBJ2-7 and V is TRBV28; D call uncertain. Per the germline V gene, CDR1 is MDHEN and CDR2 is SYDVKM. V lost 3 bases and J 0 bases, leaving 15 bases between the germline ends. The CDR3 length is 16 residues. CDR3 nucleotides: TGTGCCAGCAGTTTCCCCTACGTGCGGAGCTCCTACGAGCAGTACTTC. Translation: CASSFPYVRSSYEQYF. Supplemented by reference TRBV28 and TRBJ2-7, the full variable domain reads DVKVTQSSRYLVKRTGEKVFLECVQDMDHENMFWYRQDPGLGLRLIYFSYDVKMKEKGDIPEGYSVSREKKERFSLILESASTNQTSMYLCASSFPYVRSSYEQYFGPGTRLTVT.

This chain uses TRBV6-1 with TRBJ1-2, with D unclear. The CDR3 consists of 14 residues. V was pared by 1 base and J by 4 bases, with 10 bases between. The V gene's germline CDR1 is MNHNS and CDR2 SASEGT. The CDR3 DNA reads TGTGCCAGCAGTGAAGTCGTACCGGTCTATGGCTACACCTTC. This sequence encodes CASSEVVPVYGYTF.

The V and J genes are TRBV6-5 and TRBJ2-7; a possible D gene is TRBD1 (6 bases). Trimming stripped 8 bases from V and 0 bases from J, with 8 bases between. Germline lookup yields CDR1 MNHEY and CDR2 SVGAGI. This CDR3 region has 12 residues. The chain's CDR3 is CASDRSSYEQYF. The CDR3 coding sequence is TGTGCCAGCGACAGGAGCTCCTACGAGCAGTACTTC.

CDR3 sequence (DNA): TGTGCCAGCAGTCCCCCTCGGGGGGCCTACAATGAGCAGTTCTTC. Translating gives CASSPPRGAYNEQFF. The chain is built from TRBV6-2 or TRBV6-3 and TRBJ2-1; 7 bases match TRBD2. Germline CDR1 reads MNHEY; CDR2 reads SVGEGT. CDR3 length: 15 residues. The J segment lost 2 bases and the V segment lost 5 bases, leaving 6 bases of the junction unmatched.

This clone occurred once. The genes are TRBV6-1 and TRBJ1-1; D remains unclear. CDR1 is MNHNS, CDR2 SASEGT, per germline. The CDR3 is made up of 14 amino acids. Trimming pared 3 bases from V and 5 bases from J, leaving 13 bases between. This CDR3 is CASSDRGSQTEAFF. In DNA, the CDR3 is TGTGCCAGCAGTGATCGGGGTAGCCAAACTGAAGCTTTCTTT.

The rearrangement uses TRBV19 and TRBJ1-1; tentatively, D is TRBD1 (6 bases). CDR3 length equals 15 residues. Germline values: CDR1 LNHDA, CDR2 SQIVND (reference sequence). Trimming took off 5 bases at V and 4 bases at J, with 17 bases between the two ends. CDR3 in amino acids: CASSPRQEKSTEAFF. The CDR3 nucleotides read TGTGCCAGTAGTCCCAGACAGGAGAAGAGCACTGAAGCTTTCTTT.

The chain recombines TRBV20-1 with TRBJ1-5; perhaps TRBD1 as D (5 bases). Germline V lookup: CDR1 DFQATT, CDR2 SNEGSKA (reference sequence). This CDR3 has 14 amino acids. Deletions cut 3 bases from V and 5 bases from J, with 14 bases between. The CDR3 coding sequence is TGCAGTGCTAGTAGCAGGGCAGTTGATCAGCCCCAGCATTTT. Its protein product is CSASSRAVDQPQHF.

This clone occurred a few times. The chain links TRBV4-1 to TRBJ2-7; TRBD1 matches at 7 bases. There are 18 residues in the CDR3. The germline V gene encodes CDR1 MGHRA and CDR2 YSYEKL. J gave up 6 bases and V 0 bases, and 17 bases lay outside the gene matches. CDR3 region: CASSQEGRGRGYLGEQYF. The CDR3, as DNA: TGCGCCAGCAGCCAAGAAGGACGGGGCAGGGGGTATTTGGGCGAGCAGTACTTC.

This clone was seen a few times. V and J are TRBV18 and TRBJ1-5; D gene unclear. The germline V and J ends were trimmed by 3 bases and 2 bases, with 11 bases remaining between them. This CDR3 is built from 15 residues. Germline CDR1 reads KGHSH; CDR2 reads LQKENI. CDR3 protein: CASSPTDIRNQPQHF. CDR3 coding DNA: TGTGCCAGCTCACCCACAGACATCCGCAATCAGCCCCAGCATTTT.

This clone appeared once. This chain uses TRBV5-1 with TRBJ2-5; TRBD2 might be the D (5 bases). CDR1 is SGHRS, CDR2 YFSETQ, per germline. The CDR3 is 15 amino acids. Deletions cut 0 bases from V and 5 bases from J, with 14 bases between. The CDR3 region has the DNA TGCGCCAGCAGCTTGGCTGGGAGAATAGGGGAGACCCAGTACTTC. Protein sequence: CASSLAGRIGETQYF. Full variable domain (missing parts from reference TRBV5-1 and TRBJ2-5): KAGVTQTPRYLIKTRGQQVTLSCSPISGHRSVSWYQQTPGQGLQFLFEYFSETQRNKGNFPGRFSGRQFSNSRSEMNVSTLELGDSALYLCASSLAGRIGETQYFGPGTRLLVL.

V and J are TRBV7-9 and TRBJ1-1; TRBD1 matches at 7 bases. The CDR3 extends over 14 amino acids. With V trimmed by 5 bases and J by 1 base, 4 bases remained unmatched. Germline-derived CDR1 and CDR2 are SEHNR and FQNEAQ (reference sequence). CDR3 bases: TGTGCCAGCAGCATTGGACAGGAGAACACTGAAGCTTTCTTT. Translation gives CASSIGQENTEAFF.

This chain uses TRBV2 with TRBJ1-5, with TRBD1 matching over 10 bases. The trim removed 11 bases at V and 1 base at J, leaving 14 bases unmatched. The CDR3 totals 17 residues. Looked up from germline, CDR1 is SNHLY and CDR2 is FYNNEI. This chain's CDR3 is CAVSTGTGVRSNQPQHF. CDR3 nucleotides: TGTGCCGTCTCCACCGGGACAGGGGTCAGAAGCAATCAGCCCCAGCATTTT.

The V call is TRBV19, the J call TRBJ1-1; D uncertain. The CDR3 has 13 residues. Germline V gene lookup returns CDR1 LNHDA and CDR2 SQIVND (reference sequence). Between the trimmed V and J ends, which lost 6 bases and 8 bases, there was a span of 16 bases. DNA for the CDR3: TGTGCCAGTAGCTTCTCGATTGGCTCGGAAGCTTTCTTT. Amino acid sequence: CASSFSIGSEAFF.

The chain joins TRBV11-2 to TRBJ2-1; TRBD2 might be the D (5 bases). The length of the CDR3 is 16 residues. V lost 5 bases, J lost 8 bases, and 22 bases lay in between. CDR1 and CDR2 (germline): SGHAT, FQNNGV. The CDR3: CASSPLAGLRYYEQFF. The CDR3 DNA reads TGTGCCAGCAGCCCACTCGCCGGACTGAGATACTATGAGCAGTTCTTC.